This T cell receptor beta chain was identified in a study of blood T cell repertoires in COVID-19 (dated by TCRdb to 2020 to 2021). Regarding the study in general: Samples from collaborators originated in the United States, Italy and Spain and spanned both the acute and convalescent phases of COVID-19. Samples came from the ongoing ImmuneRACE study (first 160 participants) plus 1,254 subjects from 6 global collaborators. Nearly every sample came with metadata listing a de-identified subject ID, COVID-19 status, age in years and sex. The repertoires were released in a freely available public database intended as a resource for research on the immune response to SARS-CoV-2. The material from the prospective study consisted of cDNA or gDNA derived from T cells, B-cell-depleted T cells, or PBMCs. Where available, HLA class I and class II types were obtained from metadata supplied by the sample provider rather than from assay-based typing. The dataset comprised deeply sampled blood TCRbeta repertoires from subjects exposed to, actively infected with, or recovered from COVID-19.

TCRbeta CDR3 regions were amplified from genomic DNA using the immunoSEQ Assay, a bias-controlled multiplex PCR. Per the source publication's procedure: Nucleated cell counts per sample were estimated from amplification of reference gene primers within the assay. Sequence reads were collapsed and filtered to measure the absolute abundance of every unique TCRbeta CDR3 rearrangement. For each sample, productive Simpson clonality was calculated as the square root of Simpson's diversity index across productive rearrangements. TCRdb took this table from immuneACCESS and kept in-frame rearrangements with V and J called. Such tables lack part of the clones; where checked against another copy, unresolved V genes explain under half of the gap, and the rest is unexplained. Clone size and the V and J calls come from that table; the DNA yielded D and trimming. The sample has 65,000 to 85,000 clones on record, around three quarters of them singletons. Of the sample, about 5.7% is held by the ten largest clones.

V has 5 bases trimmed and J has 8 bases trimmed; junction bases matching no gene number 10. Measured from the cysteine to the phenylalanine, the CDR3 is 15 residues long. This entry keeps only the CDR3 DNA: 45 bases, framed from base 1. CDR1 and CDR2 were assigned from the germline V gene as SGHTA and FQGTGA. With regard to this clone: Its specific antigen is unknown. No much larger clone exists at a distance of one base, and base qualities are not known.

Collaborating institutions collected whole blood in K2EDTA tubes following their own protocols. Collaborator samples were shipped for TCRbeta analysis as frozen whole blood, isolated PBMCs, or DNA extracted from either sample type. The study at large found these results: The quantity of clinical and demographic metadata differed by source and by participant and was supplied without curation.

Sequences were obtained from peripheral blood. The origin of this receptor is a man in his forties or fifties with active or convalescent COVID-19. This chain is built from TRBV7-3 and TRBJ2-1, and TRBD1 matches 9 of the central bases. The CDR3 protein sequence reads: CASSRTGARIYEQFF. The nucleotides read TGTGCCAGCAGCAGGACAGGGGCGCGGATATATGAGCAGTTCTTC.